This T cell receptor (beta chain) stems from a study of blood T cell repertoires in COVID-19. Study context: Samples of COVID-19 (acute and convalescent) were obtained from the United States, Italy and Spain. T cells, B-cell-depleted T cells, or PBMCs provided the cDNA or gDNA that served as material.

This table comes from immunoSEQ multiplex PCR, and its TCRdb copy is limited to in-frame clones, with some not included. The sample contains around 200,000 clones, more than 80% of which appear only once. Adults between roughly 18 and 89 years of age took part from some 25 US areas. CDR1 is GTSNPN, CDR2 SVGIG, per germline (reference sequence). Trimming removed 3 bases from V and 5 bases from J, with 8 bases in between. The CDR3 is made up of 12 amino acids. The chain has TRBV30 and TRBJ1-5, with D hard to call. Sequences were obtained from PBMCs or T cells enriched from blood (not recorded which). This clonotype was obtained from a middle-aged man who had recovered from COVID-19. CDR3 loop: CAWSPSDQPQHF. The DNA of the CDR3 is TGTGCCTGGAGCCCTTCAGATCAGCCCCAGCATTTT.